A selection of T cell receptor beta chains follows, all from one sample in a study of cytomegalovirus exposure and HLA in healthy donors. Sequencing was performed with immunoSEQ multiplex PCR; in TCRdb, only in-frame clones are kept and a portion is missing. The sample includes around 150,000 clones, roughly 80% of them seen just once. Specimen: PBMCs. The receptor source for this set is a male donor in good health and CMV-seronegative. CDR3s include the opening cysteine and the closing phenylalanine or tryptophan. A D gene is named only where the DNA matches it firmly. Size is omitted from some rows. Given values are once, few, many or a class for expanded clones.

v_gene	j_gene	d_gene	abundance	CDR3aa	CDR3nt
TRBV5-1	TRBJ2-2	TRBD1	NA	CASSLAPTGGTGELFF	TGCGCCAGCAGCTTGGCCCCGACAGGGGGTACCGGGGAGCTGTTTTTT
TRBV10-1	TRBJ1-2	NA	once	CASTSYGYTF	TGCGCCAGCACGAGCTATGGCTACACCTTC
TRBV5-1	TRBJ1-6	NA	NA	CASSLGWGRRNSPLHF	TGCGCCAGCAGCTTGGGGTGGGGCAGGAGAAATTCACCCCTCCACTTT
TRBV9	TRBJ2-7	NA	NA	CASSAGSSYEQYF	TGTGCCAGCAGCGCGGGATCCTCCTACGAGCAGTACTTC
TRBV18	TRBJ2-5	NA	NA	CASSPAIPGHKQETQYF	TGTGCCAGCTCACCAGCTATACCGGGACACAAACAAGAGACCCAGTACTTC
TRBV2	TRBJ2-7	NA	NA	CASSARETYEQYF	TGTGCCAGCAGTGCGAGGGAGACCTACGAGCAGTACTTC
TRBV5-1	TRBJ1-2	NA	NA	CASSLRGQGIIYGYTF	TGCGCCAGCAGCTTGCGGGGACAAGGGATCATCTATGGCTACACCTTC
TRBV6-5	TRBJ1-2	NA	NA	CASRPPGLGYGYTF	TGTGCCAGCAGACCCCCAGGGTTAGGGTATGGCTACACCTTC
TRBV5-1	TRBJ2-5	NA	once	CASSLAGVTGETQYF	TGCGCCAGCAGCTTGGCCGGGGTAACGGGCGAGACCCAGTACTTC
TRBV6-5	TRBJ2-1	NA	NA	CASSYSINGGYNEQFF	TGTGCCAGCAGTTACTCGATCAACGGAGGGTACAATGAGCAGTTCTTC
TRBV6-5	TRBJ1-2	TRBD1	NA	CANRQGCGYTF	TGTGCCAACAGACAGGGATGTGGCTACACCTTC
TRBV15	TRBJ1-4	NA	NA	CATSRDIAGLGEKLFF	TGTGCCACCAGCAGAGATATTGCGGGCCTGGGAGAAAAACTGTTTTTT
TRBV27	TRBJ2-1	NA	few	CASSFREHNEQFF	TGTGCCAGCAGTTTTAGAGAACACAATGAGCAGTTCTTC
TRBV2	TRBJ2-7	TRBD1	NA	CASSESGQVLDEQYF	TGTGCCAGCAGTGAATCGGGACAGGTTCTTGACGAGCAGTACTTC
TRBV28	TRBJ2-1	NA	few	CASSFGGSSYNEQFF	TGTGCCAGCAGTTTTGGCGGCAGCTCCTACAATGAGCAGTTCTTC
TRBV14	TRBJ1-1	NA	NA	CATSRGLRNTEAFF	TGTGCCACCTCGAGGGGACTTCGGAACACTGAAGCTTTCTTT
TRBV6-4	TRBJ2-1	NA	NA	CASSDSDRYNEQFF	TGTGCCAGCAGTGACTCGGACAGATACAATGAGCAGTTCTTC
TRBV4-1	TRBJ1-2	TRBD1	NA	CASSQPPSGQGRGGYTF	TGCGCCAGCAGCCAACCCCCCTCGGGACAGGGGCGGGGTGGCTACACCTTC
TRBV5-8	TRBJ1-3	NA	NA	CASSLSTGYMGPPWDF	TGTGCCAGCAGCTTGTCCACCGGGTACATGGGGCCGCCTTGGGATTTT
TRBV19	TRBJ1-4	NA	NA	CASIDPGAREKLFF	TGTGCCAGTATCGATCCTGGGGCGCGAGAAAAACTGTTTTTT
TRBV5-1	TRBJ2-5	NA	NA	CASSLGTGWLGKETQYF	TGCGCCAGCAGCTTGGGAACAGGGTGGTTGGGAAAAGAGACCCAGTACTTC
TRBV28	TRBJ2-7	NA	once	CASSSPFRISGYEQYF	TGTGCCAGCAGTTCCCCCTTCCGGATTAGCGGCTACGAGCAGTACTTC
TRBV28	TRBJ1-1	TRBD1	NA	CASSFSGQGATEAFF	TGTGCCAGCAGTTTTTCTGGACAGGGGGCCACTGAAGCTTTCTTT
TRBV6-6	TRBJ1-1	TRBD1	NA	CASRSPGGHTEAFF	TGTGCCAGCAGGTCCCCAGGGGGCCACACTGAAGCTTTCTTT
TRBV28	TRBJ2-5	TRBD2	NA	CASSSRLGTSVGETQYF	TGTGCCAGCAGTTCTCGACTCGGGACTAGCGTCGGTGAGACCCAGTACTTC
TRBV28	TRBJ2-7	TRBD1	NA	CASSETGEYEQYF	TGTGCCAGCAGTGAGACAGGGGAGTACGAGCAGTACTTC
TRBV6-1	TRBJ2-7	NA	NA	CASSARVEQYF	TGTGCCAGCAGTGCGAGGGTCGAGCAGTACTTC
TRBV13	TRBJ2-7	TRBD1	NA	CASSNRGTGSYEQYF	TGTGCCAGCAGCAACCGGGGGACAGGTTCCTACGAGCAGTACTTC
TRBV2	TRBJ1-3	NA	few	CASTGFGTDEGNTIYF	TGTGCCAGCACGGGGTTCGGAACCGATGAGGGAAACACCATATATTTT
TRBV2	TRBJ2-5	NA	NA	CASSGERETQYF	TGTGCCAGCAGTGGCGAGAGGGAGACCCAGTACTTC
TRBV7-2	TRBJ2-1	NA	NA	CASSLEWGPKMFF	TGTGCCAGCAGCTTAGAGTGGGGCCCCAAGATGTTCTTC
TRBV7-3	TRBJ2-6	TRBD1	NA	CASSLTGQGTGANVLTF	TGTGCCAGCAGCTTAACTGGACAGGGGACTGGGGCCAACGTCCTGACTTTC
TRBV5-4	TRBJ2-7	TRBD2	NA	CASRGGSDVYEQYF	TGTGCCAGCAGGGGCGGGAGCGACGTGTACGAGCAGTACTTC
TRBV18	TRBJ2-5	TRBD2	few	CASSPLREGETQYF	TGTGCCAGCTCACCGCTGCGGGAGGGAGAGACCCAGTACTTC
TRBV19	TRBJ2-2	NA	NA	CASSFTGELFF	TGTGCCAGCTCCTTCACCGGGGAGCTGTTTTTT
TRBV4-1	TRBJ1-2	TRBD1	NA	CASSPDRGHYGYTF	TGCGCCAGCAGCCCAGACAGGGGCCACTATGGCTACACCTTC
TRBV28	TRBJ1-4	TRBD1	NA	CASSSGQINEKLFF	TGTGCCAGCAGTTCGGGACAGATTAATGAAAAACTGTTTTTT
TRBV7-9	TRBJ2-7	TRBD2	NA	CASSPWEGSIYEQYF	TGTGCCAGCAGCCCCTGGGAGGGTTCGATCTACGAGCAGTACTTC
TRBV6-1	TRBJ2-1	TRBD2	NA	CASTSGGRSEFF	TGTGCCAGCACTTCGGGGGGACGGAGTGAGTTCTTC
TRBV15	TRBJ1-6	TRBD1	NA	CATSTRSTGSNSPLHF	TGTGCCACCAGCACTCGATCGACAGGGTCTAATTCACCCCTCCACTTT
TRBV29-1	TRBJ1-2	NA	few	CSALGFTGSYGYTF	TGCAGCGCCTTGGGGTTCACAGGGAGCTATGGCTACACCTTC
TRBV14	TRBJ2-3	NA	NA	CASSPRPRVATADTQYF	TGTGCCAGCAGCCCCCGCCCGCGGGTAGCCACGGCAGATACGCAGTATTTT
TRBV4-1	TRBJ2-2	NA	NA	CASSPPWGAGELFF	TGCGCCAGCAGCCCTCCCTGGGGCGCCGGGGAGCTGTTTTTT
TRBV7-6	TRBJ1-5	TRBD1	NA	CASSSNQGVSNQPQHF	TGTGCCAGCAGCTCAAACCAGGGGGTTAGCAATCAGCCCCAGCATTTT
TRBV4-1	TRBJ1-5	TRBD1	NA	CASSQERGGGGQPQHF	TGCGCCAGCAGCCAAGAACGAGGGGGCGGCGGTCAGCCCCAGCATTTT
TRBV7-9	TRBJ1-2	TRBD1	NA	CASSLETGGAAGYTF	TGTGCCAGCAGCTTAGAGACAGGGGGCGCTGCTGGCTACACCTTC
TRBV2	TRBJ2-5	TRBD1	NA	CASGQGFETQYF	TGTGCCAGTGGACAGGGTTTCGAGACCCAGTACTTC
TRBV4-3	TRBJ2-7	NA	NA	CASSQVWGPTATYEQYF	TGCGCCAGCAGCCAAGTTTGGGGCCCCACGGCCACCTACGAGCAGTACTTC
TRBV6-5	TRBJ2-7	NA	NA	CASSSPGRGGYEQYF	TGTGCCAGCAGTTCTCCCGGCAGGGGCGGGTACGAGCAGTACTTC
TRBV5-1	TRBJ2-5	NA	once	CASTSQGSEQETQYF	TGCGCCAGCACCTCGCAGGGGTCCGAGCAAGAGACCCAGTACTTC
TRBV18	TRBJ2-1	TRBD2	NA	CASSPGTRLAGHNEQFF	TGTGCCAGCTCACCCGGAACTCGACTAGCGGGCCACAATGAGCAGTTCTTC
TRBV5-4	TRBJ2-7	TRBD2	NA	CASSFGGSSYEQYF	TGTGCCAGCAGCTTCGGCGGGAGCTCCTACGAGCAGTACTTC
TRBV19	TRBJ2-3	TRBD2	NA	CASNPTSGRVSTQYF	TGTGCCAGTAACCCGACTAGCGGGAGGGTTAGTACGCAGTATTTT
TRBV9	TRBJ1-3	NA	once	CASSVGGDGNTIYF	TGTGCCAGCAGCGTAGGGGGGGATGGAAACACCATATATTTT
TRBV19	TRBJ2-1	TRBD1	NA	CASSSTGELKWNEQFF	TGTGCCAGTAGTTCGACAGGGGAACTGAAATGGAATGAGCAGTTCTTC
TRBV6-5	TRBJ2-1	NA	NA	CASRNSKGAYNEQFF	TGTGCCAGCAGGAATAGCAAGGGAGCCTACAATGAGCAGTTCTTC
TRBV19	TRBJ1-1	TRBD1	few	CASSLEGQEAFF	TGTGCCAGTAGTTTGGAGGGACAGGAAGCTTTCTTT
TRBV7-8	TRBJ1-1	NA	NA	CASSLGWGRNTEAFF	TGTGCCAGCAGCTTAGGGTGGGGCCGGAACACTGAAGCTTTCTTT
TRBV7-2	TRBJ2-1	NA	NA	CASSLPRGSHNEQFF	TGTGCCAGCAGCTTACCTAGGGGCTCGCACAATGAGCAGTTCTTC